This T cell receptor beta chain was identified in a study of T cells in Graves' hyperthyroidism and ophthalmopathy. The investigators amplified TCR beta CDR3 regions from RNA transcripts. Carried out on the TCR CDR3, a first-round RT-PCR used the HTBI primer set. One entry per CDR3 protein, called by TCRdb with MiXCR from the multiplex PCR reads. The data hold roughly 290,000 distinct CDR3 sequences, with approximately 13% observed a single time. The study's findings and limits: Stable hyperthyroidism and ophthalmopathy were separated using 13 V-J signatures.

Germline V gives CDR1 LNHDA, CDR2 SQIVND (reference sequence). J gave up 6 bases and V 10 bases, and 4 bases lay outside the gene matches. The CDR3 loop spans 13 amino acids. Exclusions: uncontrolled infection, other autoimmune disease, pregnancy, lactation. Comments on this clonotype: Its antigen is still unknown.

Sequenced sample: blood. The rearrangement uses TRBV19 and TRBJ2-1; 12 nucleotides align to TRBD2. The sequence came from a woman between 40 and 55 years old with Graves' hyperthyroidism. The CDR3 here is CATRLAGANEQFF. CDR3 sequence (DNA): TGTGCCACTAGACTAGCGGGAGCCAATGAGCAGTTCTTC.